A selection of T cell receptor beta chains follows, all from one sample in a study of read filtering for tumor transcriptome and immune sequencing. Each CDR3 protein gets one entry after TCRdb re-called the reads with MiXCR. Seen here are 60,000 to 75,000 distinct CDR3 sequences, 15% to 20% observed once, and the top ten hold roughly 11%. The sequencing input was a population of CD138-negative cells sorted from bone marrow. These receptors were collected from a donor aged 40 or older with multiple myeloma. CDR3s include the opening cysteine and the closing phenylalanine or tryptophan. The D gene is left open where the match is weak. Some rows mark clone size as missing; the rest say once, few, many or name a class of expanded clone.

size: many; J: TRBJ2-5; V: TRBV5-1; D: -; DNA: TGCGCCAGCAGCTCCCGGGGCTCCCAAGAGACCCAGTACTTC; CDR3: CASSSRGSQETQYF
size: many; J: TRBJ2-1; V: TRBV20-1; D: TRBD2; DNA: TGCAGTGCTAGAGGGGGCGGGGGGGGCTACAATGAGCAGTTCTTC; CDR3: CSARGGGGGYNEQFF
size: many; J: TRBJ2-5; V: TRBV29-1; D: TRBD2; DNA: TGCAGCGTTGCGGGACTAGCGGAGCTAAAACCCTTGCAAGAGACCCAGTACTTC; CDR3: CSVAGLAELKPLQETQYF
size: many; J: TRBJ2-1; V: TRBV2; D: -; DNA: TGTGCCAGCAGTGAGCACAGACCCTACAATGAGCAGTTCTTC; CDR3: CASSEHRPYNEQFF
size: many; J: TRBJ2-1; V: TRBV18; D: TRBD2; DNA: TGTGCCAGCTCACCGCGGGAGTACAATGAGCAGTTCTTC; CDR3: CASSPREYNEQFF
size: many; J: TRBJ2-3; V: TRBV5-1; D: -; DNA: TGCGCCGGCCGAAAAGGACTAAACCTACCCGCCGGCACAGATACGCAGTATTTT; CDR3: CAGRKGLNLPAGTDTQYF
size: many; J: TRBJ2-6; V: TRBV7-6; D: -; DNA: TGTGCCAGCAGCTTAGCCCCACCGGGGGGGGCCAACGTCCTGACTTTC; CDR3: CASSLAPPGGANVLTF
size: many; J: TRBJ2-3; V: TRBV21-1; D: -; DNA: TGTGCCAGCAGCAAAGGTTTAAGACAGGGAACAGATACGCAGTATTTT; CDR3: CASSKGLRQGTDTQYF
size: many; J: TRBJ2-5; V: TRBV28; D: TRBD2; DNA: TGTGCCAGCAGTTTATTGGGGGGAGGGCTGAAGACCCAGTACTTC; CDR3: CASSLLGGGLKTQYF
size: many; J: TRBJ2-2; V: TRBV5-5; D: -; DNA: TGTGCCAGCAGCTTGGGGGGACCCGGGGAGCTGTTTTTT; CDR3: CASSLGGPGELFF
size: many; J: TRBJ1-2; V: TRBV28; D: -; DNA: TGTGCCAGCAGACAAACCCATGGCTACACCTTC; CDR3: CASRQTHGYTF
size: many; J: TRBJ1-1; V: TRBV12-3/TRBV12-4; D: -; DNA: TGTGCCAGCAGTTTAGTATGGGGCACTGAAGCTTTCTTT; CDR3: CASSLVWGTEAFF
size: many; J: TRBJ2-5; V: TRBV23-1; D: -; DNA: TGCGCCAGCAGTCATCGGGGAGCGGAGACCCAGTACTTC; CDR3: CASSHRGAETQYF
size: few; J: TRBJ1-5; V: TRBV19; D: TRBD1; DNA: TGTGCCAGTAGGGCAGGGGGGCTGAGCAATCAGCCCCAGCATTTT; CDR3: CASRAGGLSNQPQHF
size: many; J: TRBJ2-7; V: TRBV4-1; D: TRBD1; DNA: TGCGCCAGCAGCCAACCTCAGGGGGCGAGGCCCTACGAGCAGTACTTC; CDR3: CASSQPQGARPYEQYF
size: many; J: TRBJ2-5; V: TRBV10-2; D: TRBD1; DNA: TGCGCCAGCAGTGAGCAGGGGGCCGGCGGAGAGACCCAGTACTTC; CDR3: CASSEQGAGGETQYF
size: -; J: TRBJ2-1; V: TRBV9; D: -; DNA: TGTGCCAGCAGCGTAGGGGTTGAGCAGCTCTTC; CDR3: CASSVGVEQLF
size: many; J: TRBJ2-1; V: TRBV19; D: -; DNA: TGTGCCAGTAGTATCGCAGCTACCGATGAGCAGTTCTTC; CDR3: CASSIAATDEQFF
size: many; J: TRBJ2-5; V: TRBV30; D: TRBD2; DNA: TGTGCCTGGAGTATAACGGCGGAGCGGGAGGTTAAAGAGACCCAGTACTTC; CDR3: CAWSITAEREVKETQYF
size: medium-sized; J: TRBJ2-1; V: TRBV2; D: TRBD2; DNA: TGTGCCAGCAGCGTAGCGGGACTATACAATGAGCAGTTCTTC; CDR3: CASSVAGLYNEQFF
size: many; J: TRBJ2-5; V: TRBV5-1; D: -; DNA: TGCGCCAGCAGCTTGGGTGCGGGGGCTAGGGAGACCCAGTACTTC; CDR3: CASSLGAGARETQYF
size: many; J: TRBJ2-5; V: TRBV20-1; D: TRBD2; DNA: TGCAGTGCGGGACCCGCGGGAGTTGAGACCCAGTACTTC; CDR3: CSAGPAGVETQYF
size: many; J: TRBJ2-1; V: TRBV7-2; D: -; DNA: TGTGCCAGCAGCTTATCGGGGCAGATCAATGAGCAGTTCTTC; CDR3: CASSLSGQINEQFF
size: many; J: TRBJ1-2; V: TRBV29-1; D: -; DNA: TGCAGCGTTTATCTGGATGGCTACACCTTC; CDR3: CSVYLDGYTF
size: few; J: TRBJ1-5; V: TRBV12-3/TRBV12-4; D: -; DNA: TGTGCCAGCAGCCCTACAGGGCCCCTTAATAGCAATCAGCCCCAGCATTTT; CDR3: CASSPTGPLNSNQPQHF